One TCR beta chain is described in this entry. Its specificity is not known. This entry belongs to a study of pediatric ulcerative colitis. Samples were sequenced at Survey level, maximum 500,000 reads. Method: immunoSEQ multiplex PCR; TCRdb's copy keeps in-frame clones and lacks some. The sample gives more than 45,000 clones, 75% to 90% of which show up once; about 1.5% is in the top ten. V was clipped by 4 bases and J by 6 bases, with 7 bases between them. Per the germline V gene, CDR1 is DFQATT and CDR2 is SNEGSKA (reference sequence). The CDR3 extends over 10 amino acids. General study points: Ulcerative colitis patients shared more blood-rectal clones than controls. No controls had the two rectal clonotypes shared by ulcerative colitis patients.

Controls had normal endoscopy and no IBD diagnosis within a year. The sample was blood. This chain connects TRBV20-1 to TRBJ2-7, with TRBD2 as a possible D gene (5 bases). The clonotype was recovered from a boy under 18 who was a control in a study of pediatric ulcerative colitis. DNA for the CDR3: TGCAGTGCTAATCTAGCCGAGCAGTACTTC. It is translated as CSANLAEQYF.